What follows is one TCR beta chain and its context. The table lists this clonotype with a few counts. Its antigen is currently not known. Per-base quality was not reported, and no clone a single base away is much larger than it. Looking up the germline V gene yields CDR1 LGHNA and CDR2 YNFKEQ. Including cysteine and phenylalanine, the CDR3 has 15 amino acids. The DNA shown is the 45-base CDR3, in frame from base 1. A distance of 6 bases separates the germline ends of V and J, which lose 0 bases and 3 bases respectively. The sample belongs to a study of T cell repertoires in aging, cancer and after chemotherapy (dated by TCRdb to the late 2010s). Study-level background: Donors were distributed across six age groups ranging from 30 or younger to 70 or older, with at least three individuals included per group. Some 9 million TCR reads were contained in the full dataset. Paired pre- and post-chemotherapy samples in the solid tumor group came from brain tumor (glioblastoma) patients receiving temozolomide-based therapy. A cohort of more than 200 cancer patients (94 with hematological and 110 to 140 with solid cancers) was assembled, and 95 to 100 healthy donors were included as a reference group. To look at immunoaging and at how T cells reconstitute after chemotherapy, the study profiled TCR beta repertoires in peripheral blood from both healthy donors and cancer patients. Study-level results and caveats: Compared with age-matched healthy donors, untreated patients with hematological or solid cancers had significantly lower TCR diversity and higher clonality in blood. In both cancer cohorts, the median generation probability rose over the chemotherapy interval, which suggests that the repertoire was reconstituted through rebound thymic output. Declining TCR diversity with age in healthy donors was mainly explained by loss of richness; in cancer patients, loss of evenness also contributed. The authors noted that the repertoire data do not allow conclusions about immunological memory after chemotherapy.

TCR beta rearrangements were amplified from genomic DNA isolated from peripheral blood, not from sorted cells or RNA. Rearranged TRB sequences spanning V, D and J segments were amplified by multiplex touch-down PCR using a mixed TRB-A/B primer pool. Two consecutive PCR reactions with Phusion HS II polymerase added Illumina adapters and sample indices to the amplicons. Amplicons were gel-purified with the NucleoSpin Gel and PCR Clean-up kit, then checked with Qubit and an Agilent 2100 Bioanalyzer. The libraries were sequenced on an Illumina MiSeq with 600-cycle, single-indexed, paired-end runs. The original pipeline was this. MiXCR versions 2.12 and 3.0.5 were used to process TRB sequences. Each unique CDR3 nucleotide sequence counted as one clone, and only productive sequences with at least two reads were retained. Repertoire metrics included Shannon diversity, evenness, clonality (one minus evenness), and alpha-parameterized diversity profiles from alpha 0 to 5. The IGoR algorithm was used to compute generation probabilities of clones in paired pre- and post-chemotherapy samples. TCRdb handled the public reads itself, with Q25 trimming in fastp and clone calling in MiXCR, and kept productive beta chains. Each record represents a unique CDR3 protein, reported with the most common genes and DNA among its rows. TCRdb, not the authors, supplied the V and J calls. The sample profile shows about 2,000 distinct CDR3 sequences; roughly 15% of them were found once. Jointly, the top ten make up about 5% of the sample.

The receptor was derived from a human donor with a solid tumor. Sequencing was carried out using blood. The rearrangement joined TRBV4-2 to TRBJ2-6; no D gene is confidently identified. The nucleotide sequence reads as follows: TGTGCCAGCAGCCAAGAACCCATTGGGGCCAACGTCCTGACTTTC. Its coded protein is CASSQEPIGANVLTF.